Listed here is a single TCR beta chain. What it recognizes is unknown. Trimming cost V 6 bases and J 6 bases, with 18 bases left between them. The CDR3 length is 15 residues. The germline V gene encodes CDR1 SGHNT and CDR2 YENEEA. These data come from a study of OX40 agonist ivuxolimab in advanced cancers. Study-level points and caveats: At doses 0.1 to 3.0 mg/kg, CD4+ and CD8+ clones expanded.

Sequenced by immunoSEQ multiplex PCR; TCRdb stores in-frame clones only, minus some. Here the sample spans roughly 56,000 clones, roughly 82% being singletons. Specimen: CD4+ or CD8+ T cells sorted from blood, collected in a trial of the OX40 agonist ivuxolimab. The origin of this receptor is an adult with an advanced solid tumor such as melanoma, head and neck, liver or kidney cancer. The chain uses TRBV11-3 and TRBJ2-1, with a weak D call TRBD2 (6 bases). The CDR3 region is CASSPNGGFGNEQFF. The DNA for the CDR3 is TGTGCCAGCAGTCCAAATGGAGGGTTTGGCAATGAGCAGTTCTTC.